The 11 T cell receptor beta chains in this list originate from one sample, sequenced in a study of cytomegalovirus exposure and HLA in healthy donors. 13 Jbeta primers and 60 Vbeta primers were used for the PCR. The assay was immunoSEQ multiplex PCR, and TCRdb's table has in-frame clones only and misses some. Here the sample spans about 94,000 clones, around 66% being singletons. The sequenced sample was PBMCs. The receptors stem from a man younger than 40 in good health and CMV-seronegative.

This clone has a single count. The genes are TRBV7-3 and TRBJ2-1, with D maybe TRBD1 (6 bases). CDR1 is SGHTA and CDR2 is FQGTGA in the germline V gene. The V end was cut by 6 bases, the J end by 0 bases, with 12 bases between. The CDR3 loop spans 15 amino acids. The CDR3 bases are TGTGCCAGCAGAACGGACAGCTTCTCCTACAATGAGCAGTTCTTC. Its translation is CASRTDSFSYNEQFF.

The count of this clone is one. The CDR3, as DNA: TGCGCCAGCAGCGCCGGGACTACGGCCTACAATGAGCAGTTCTTC. Protein sequence: CASSAGTTAYNEQFF. The chain has TRBV5-1 and TRBJ2-1; 7 nucleotides align to TRBD2. CDR3 length equals 15 residues. Germline V lookup: CDR1 SGHRS, CDR2 YFSETQ. Trimming cost V 4 bases and J 2 bases; bases outside gene matches: 6.

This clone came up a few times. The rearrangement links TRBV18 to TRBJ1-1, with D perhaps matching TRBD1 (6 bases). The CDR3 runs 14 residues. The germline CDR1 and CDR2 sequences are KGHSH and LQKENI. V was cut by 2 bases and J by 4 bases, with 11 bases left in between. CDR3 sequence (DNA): TGTGCCAGCTCACCAAGACAGGACGGCACTGAAGCTTTCTTT. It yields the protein CASSPRQDGTEAFF.

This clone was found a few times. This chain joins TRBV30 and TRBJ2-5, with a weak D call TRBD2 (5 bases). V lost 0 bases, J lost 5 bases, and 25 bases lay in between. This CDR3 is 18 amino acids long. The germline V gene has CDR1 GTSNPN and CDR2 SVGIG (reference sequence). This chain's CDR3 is CAWSVLASQRISPETQYF. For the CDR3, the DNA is TGTGCCTGGAGTGTACTGGCTAGCCAAAGAATATCCCCGGAGACCCAGTACTTC.

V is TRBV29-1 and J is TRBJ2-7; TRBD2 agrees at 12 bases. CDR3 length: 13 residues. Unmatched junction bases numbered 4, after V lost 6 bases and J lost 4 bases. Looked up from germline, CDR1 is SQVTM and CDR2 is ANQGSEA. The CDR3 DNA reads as TGCAGCGTCTGGACTAGCGGGAATTACGAGCAGTACTTC. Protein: CSVWTSGNYEQYF.

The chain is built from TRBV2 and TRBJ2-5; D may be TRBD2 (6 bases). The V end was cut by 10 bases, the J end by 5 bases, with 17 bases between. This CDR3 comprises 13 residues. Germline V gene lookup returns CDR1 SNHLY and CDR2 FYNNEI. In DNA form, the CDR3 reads TGTGCCACCGCGGGACCCAGTCGGGAGACCCAGTACTTC. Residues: CATAGPSRETQYF.

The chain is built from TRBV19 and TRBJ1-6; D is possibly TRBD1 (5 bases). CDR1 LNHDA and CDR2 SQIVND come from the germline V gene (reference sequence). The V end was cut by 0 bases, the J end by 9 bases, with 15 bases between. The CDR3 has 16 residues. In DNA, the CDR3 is TGTGCCAGTAGTATAGATCAAGGCCAGGGCACTTCACCCCTCCACTTT. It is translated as CASSIDQGQGTSPLHF.

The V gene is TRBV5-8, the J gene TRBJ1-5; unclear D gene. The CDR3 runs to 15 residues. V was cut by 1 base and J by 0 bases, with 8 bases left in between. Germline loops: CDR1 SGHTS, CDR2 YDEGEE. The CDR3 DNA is TGTGCCAGCAGCTTGACAGCCCATAGCAATCAGCCCCAGCATTTT. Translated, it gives CASSLTAHSNQPQHF.

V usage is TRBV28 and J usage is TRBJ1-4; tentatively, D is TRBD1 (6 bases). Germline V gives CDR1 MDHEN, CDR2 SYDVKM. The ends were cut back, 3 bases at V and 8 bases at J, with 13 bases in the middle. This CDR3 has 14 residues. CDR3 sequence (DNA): TGTGCCAGCAGTTTGGGAGGGGGATTCGAAAAACTGTTTTTT. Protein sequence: CASSLGGGFEKLFF.

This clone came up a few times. The CDR3 loop is CASSEVWGEYNEQFF. Written as DNA, the CDR3 is TGTGCCAGCAGTGAAGTTTGGGGGGAGTACAATGAGCAGTTCTTC. The V gene is TRBV6-4, the J gene TRBJ2-1, with D tentatively TRBD2 (6 bases). CDR3 length: 15 residues. CDR1 is MRHNA and CDR2 is SNTAGT in the germline V gene. Trimming left V 3 bases short and J 4 bases short, with 13 bases between.

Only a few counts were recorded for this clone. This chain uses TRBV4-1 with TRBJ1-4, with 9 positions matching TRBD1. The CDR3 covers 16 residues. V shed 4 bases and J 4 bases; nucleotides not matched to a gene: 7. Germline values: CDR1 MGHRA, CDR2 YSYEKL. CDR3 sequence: CASSPPGQGRNEKLFF. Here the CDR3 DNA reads TGCGCCAGCAGCCCGCCGGGACAGGGACGTAATGAAAAACTGTTTTTT.